The following is a TCR beta chain sequence with its context. Its antigen remains unidentified. The CDR3 spans 17 residues. The V segment lost 3 bases and the J segment 2 bases; nucleotides outside the gene matches: 9. CDR1 and CDR2 (germline): MDHEN, SYDVKM. Both 60 Vbeta primers and 13 Jbeta primers went into the PCR. Assay used: immunoSEQ multiplex PCR; TCRdb lists only in-frame clones, some missing. The sample lists 120,000 or so clones, almost 85% occurring once. The data belong to a study of cytomegalovirus exposure and HLA in healthy donors. Study at large: Earlier findings included about 120 million unique TCR beta sequences obtained from 170 million or so T cells. An early release of data contained about 85 million unique TCRs, which came from HLA-typed donors. Study-wide findings and caveats: The study had only CMV serostatus as immune exposure information. Reported results showed that the classifier diagnosed cytomegalovirus status with high specificity and sensitivity.

The receptor comes from a young woman in good health and CMV-seronegative. This chain uses TRBV28 with TRBJ2-3; 9 nucleotides match TRBD2. Sequenced sample: PBMCs. In nucleotides, the CDR3 is TGTGCCAGCAGTTTTGCGTCCGCTAGCGGGGCCACAGATACGCAGTATTTT. Encoded protein: CASSFASASGATDTQYF.